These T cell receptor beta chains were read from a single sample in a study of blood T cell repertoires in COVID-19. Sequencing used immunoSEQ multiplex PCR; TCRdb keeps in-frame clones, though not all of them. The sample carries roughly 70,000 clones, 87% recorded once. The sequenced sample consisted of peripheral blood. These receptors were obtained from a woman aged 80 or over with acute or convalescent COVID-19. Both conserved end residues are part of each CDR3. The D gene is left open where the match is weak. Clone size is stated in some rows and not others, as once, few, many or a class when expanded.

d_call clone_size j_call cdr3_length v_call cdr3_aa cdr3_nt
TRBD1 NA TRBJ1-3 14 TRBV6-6 CASSDPGQGNTIYF TGTGCCAGCAGTGACCCCGGACAGGGCAACACCATATATTTT
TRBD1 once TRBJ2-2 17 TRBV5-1 CASSLARGTGNTGELFF TGCGCCAGCAGCTTGGCCCGAGGGACAGGGAACACCGGGGAGCTGTTTTTT
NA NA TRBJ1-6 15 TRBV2 CASRPAAGGNSPLHF TGTGCCAGCCGCCCGGCAGCCGGAGGAAATTCACCCCTCCACTTT
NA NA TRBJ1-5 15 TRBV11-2 CASSLGQYSNQPQHF TGTGCCAGCAGCTTAGGGCAGTATAGCAATCAGCCCCAGCATTTT
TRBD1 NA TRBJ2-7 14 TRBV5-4 CASSRDSQGYEQYF TGTGCCAGCAGCCGGGACAGCCAAGGCTACGAGCAGTACTTC
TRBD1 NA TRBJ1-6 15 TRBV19 CASSPQTGANSPLHF TGTGCCAGTAGTCCCCAGACAGGGGCTAATTCACCCCTCCACTTT
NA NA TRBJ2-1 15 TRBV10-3 CAISESNRVGGEQFF TGTGCCATCAGTGAGTCGAACAGGGTAGGCGGTGAGCAGTTCTTC
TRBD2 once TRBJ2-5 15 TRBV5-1 CPRSQTGGGWETQYF TGCCCCCGCAGCCAGACCGGGGGGGGATGGGAGACCCAGTACTTC
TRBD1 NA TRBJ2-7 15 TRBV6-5 CASSYRGQGGYEQYF TGTGCCAGCAGTTACAGGGGACAGGGCGGATACGAGCAGTACTTC
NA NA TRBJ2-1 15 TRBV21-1 CASSKGGARYDEQFF TGTGCCAGCAGCAAAGGCGGGGCGAGGTACGATGAGCAGTTCTTC
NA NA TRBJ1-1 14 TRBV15 CATSKEFSGTEAFF TGTGCCACCAGCAAAGAGTTCAGTGGCACTGAAGCTTTCTTT
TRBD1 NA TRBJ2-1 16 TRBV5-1 CASSLGDRGIRNEQFF TGCGCCAGCAGCTTAGGGGACAGGGGTATAAGGAATGAGCAGTTCTTC
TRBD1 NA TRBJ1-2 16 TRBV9 CASSPEVDRGEYGYTF TGTGCCAGCAGCCCAGAGGTAGACAGGGGGGAATATGGCTACACCTTC
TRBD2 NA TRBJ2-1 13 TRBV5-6 CASSLPSGIVEFF TGTGCCAGCAGCTTGCCTAGCGGGATTGTAGAGTTCTTC
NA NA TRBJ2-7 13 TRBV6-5 CASSPTLQFEQYF TGTGCCAGCAGTCCGACATTGCAGTTCGAGCAGTACTTC
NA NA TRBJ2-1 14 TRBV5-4 CASSLGAGYNEQFF TGTGCCAGCAGCCTTGGGGCAGGGTACAATGAGCAGTTCTTC
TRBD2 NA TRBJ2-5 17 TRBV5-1 CASSPPLAGGPQETQYF TGCGCCAGCAGCCCGCCGCTAGCGGGGGGGCCCCAAGAGACCCAGTACTTC
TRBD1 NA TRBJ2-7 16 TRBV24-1 CATSDSRTGFNYEQYF TGTGCCACCAGTGATTCCCGGACAGGGTTTAACTACGAGCAGTACTTC
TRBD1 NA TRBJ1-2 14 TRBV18 CASSPGQGDYGYTF TGTGCCAGCTCACCGGGACAGGGAGACTATGGCTACACCTTC
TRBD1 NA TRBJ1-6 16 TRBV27 CASSIHGQGGREPLHF TGTGCCAGCAGTATTCATGGACAGGGGGGCAGGGAACCCCTCCACTTT
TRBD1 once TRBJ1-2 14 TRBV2 CASSAGQVLYGYTF TGTGCCAGCAGTGCGGGACAGGTCCTCTATGGCTACACCTTC
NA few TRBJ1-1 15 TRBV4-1 CASSQGAAGDTEAFF TGCGCCAGCAGCCAAGGAGCCGCCGGGGACACTGAAGCTTTCTTT
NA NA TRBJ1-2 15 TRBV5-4 CASSLASQDTYGYTF TGTGCCAGCAGCTTGGCCAGTCAGGACACCTATGGCTACACCTTC
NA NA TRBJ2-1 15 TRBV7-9 CASSLVGGLHNEQFF TGTGCCAGCAGCTTAGTAGGGGGTCTACACAATGAGCAGTTCTTC
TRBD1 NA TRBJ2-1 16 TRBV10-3 CAISELTGGPYNEQFF TGTGCCATCAGTGAGTTAACAGGGGGCCCCTACAATGAGCAGTTCTTC
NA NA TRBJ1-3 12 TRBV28 CASSLLGNTIYF TGTGCCAGCAGTTTGTTAGGAAACACCATATATTTT
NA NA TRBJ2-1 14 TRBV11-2 CASSLDRLASEQFF TGTGCCAGCAGCTTAGATCGCCTAGCAAGTGAGCAGTTCTTC
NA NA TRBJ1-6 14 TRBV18 CASSPGLSGSPLHF TGTGCCAGCTCACCAGGGCTTTCTGGTTCACCCCTCCACTTT
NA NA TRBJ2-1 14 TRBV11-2 CASSLDRRGHEQFF TGTGCCAGCAGCTTAGATCGGCGGGGGCATGAGCAGTTCTTC
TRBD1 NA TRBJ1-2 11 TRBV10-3 CAIGDSYGYTF TGTGCCATTGGGGACAGCTATGGCTACACCTTC
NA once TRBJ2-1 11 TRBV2 CASSPVDEQFF TGTGCCAGCAGCCCCGTCGATGAGCAGTTCTTC
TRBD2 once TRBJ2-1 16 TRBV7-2 CASSLGAGGTYNEQFF TGTGCCAGCAGCTTAGGAGCGGGGGGTACCTACAATGAGCAGTTCTTC
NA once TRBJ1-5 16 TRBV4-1 CASSQGTGSLRQPQHF TGCGCCAGCAGCCAAGGAACAGGGTCCCTTCGTCAGCCCCAGCATTTT
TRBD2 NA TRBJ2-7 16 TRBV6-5 CASSYSGAGVSYEQYF TGTGCCAGCAGTTACTCTGGGGCGGGAGTATCATACGAGCAGTACTTC
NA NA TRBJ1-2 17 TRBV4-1 CASSQDDGQLGSYGYTF TGCGCCAGCAGCCAAGATGACGGACAGCTAGGGAGCTATGGCTACACCTTC
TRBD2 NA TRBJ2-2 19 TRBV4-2 CASSPENTGTSFFTGELFF TGTGCCAGCAGCCCCGAAAATACCGGGACTAGCTTCTTTACCGGGGAGCTGTTTTTT
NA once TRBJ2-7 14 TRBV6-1 CASSESINSYEQYF TGTGCCAGCAGTGAGAGTATCAACTCCTACGAGCAGTACTTC
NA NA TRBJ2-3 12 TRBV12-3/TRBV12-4 CASSQLTDTQYF TGTGCCAGCAGTCAACTAACGGATACGCAGTATTTT
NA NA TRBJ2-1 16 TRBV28 CASSSYSGNSYNEQFF TGTGCCAGCAGTTCGTACTCGGGTAACTCCTACAATGAGCAGTTCTTC
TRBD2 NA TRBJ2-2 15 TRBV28 CASSLLAAATGELFF TGTGCCAGCAGTTTACTAGCGGCGGCCACCGGGGAGCTGTTTTTT
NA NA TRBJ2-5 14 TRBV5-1 CASSLGTQLETQYF TGCGCCAGCAGCTTGGGGACACAATTGGAGACCCAGTACTTC
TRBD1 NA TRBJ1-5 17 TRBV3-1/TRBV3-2 CASSQDLGGTGGQPQHF TGTGCCAGCAGCCAAGATCTGGGAGGGACAGGGGGGCAGCCCCAGCATTTT
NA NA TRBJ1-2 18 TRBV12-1 CASSLQPGTSGRGLGYTF TGTGCCAGCAGCTTACAACCCGGGACTAGCGGGAGGGGCCTAGGCTACACCTTC
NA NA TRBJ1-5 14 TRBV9 CASSDGGLNQPQHF TGTGCCAGCAGCGACGGGGGGCTGAATCAGCCCCAGCATTTT
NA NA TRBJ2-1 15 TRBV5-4 CASSLPGSSYNEQFF TGTGCCAGCAGCTTGCCGGGGTCCTCCTACAATGAGCAGTTCTTC
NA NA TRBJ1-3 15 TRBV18 CASSLGTTSGNTIYF TGTGCCAGCTCACTCGGGACAACCTCTGGAAACACCATATATTTT
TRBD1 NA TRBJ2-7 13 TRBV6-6 CASSYSGTGGLDF TGTGCCAGCAGTTACTCCGGGACAGGGGGCTTAGACTTC
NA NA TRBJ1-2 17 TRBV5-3 CARSFSDIGGDDYGYTF TGTGCCAGAAGCTTTAGCGATATTGGGGGGGACGACTATGGCTACACCTTC
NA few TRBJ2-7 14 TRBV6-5 CASSYGVRAYEQYF TGTGCCAGCAGTTACGGAGTCAGGGCCTACGAGCAGTACTTC
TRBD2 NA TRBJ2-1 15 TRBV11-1 CASSRRWTSGNEQFF TGTGCCAGCAGCCGGAGGTGGACTAGCGGCAATGAGCAGTTCTTC
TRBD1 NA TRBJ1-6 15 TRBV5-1 CASSLAVQGNSPLHF TGCGCCAGCAGCTTGGCCGTACAGGGGAATTCACCCCTCCACTTT
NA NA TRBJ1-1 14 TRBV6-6 CASSSYRDNTEAFF TGTGCCAGCAGTTCCTACAGAGACAACACTGAAGCTTTCTTT
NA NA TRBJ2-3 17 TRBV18 CASSPPPTILGTDTQYF TGTGCCAGCTCACCACCACCCACTATCCTTGGCACAGATACGCAGTATTTT
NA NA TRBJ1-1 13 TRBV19 CASSISVDTEAFF TGTGCCAGTAGTATTTCGGTGGACACTGAAGCTTTCTTT
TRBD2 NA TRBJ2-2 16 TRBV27 CASRRTSGANTGELFF TGTGCCAGCAGGAGGACTAGCGGGGCGAACACCGGGGAGCTGTTTTTT
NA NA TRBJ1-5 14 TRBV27 CASGPVGGGQPQHF TGTGCCAGCGGCCCCGTGGGGGGGGGTCAGCCCCAGCATTTT
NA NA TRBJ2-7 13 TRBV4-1 CASSQLDTYEQYF TGCGCCAGCAGCCAACTCGACACCTACGAGCAGTACTTC
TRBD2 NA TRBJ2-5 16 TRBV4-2 CASSQVLAGDQETQYF TGTGCCAGCAGCCAAGTACTAGCGGGCGATCAAGAGACCCAGTACTTC
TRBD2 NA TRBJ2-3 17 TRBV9 CASSVDPSGGRTDTQYF TGTGCCAGCAGCGTAGATCCTAGCGGGGGACGCACAGATACGCAGTATTTT
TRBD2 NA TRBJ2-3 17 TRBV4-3 CASSQESSGSRADTQYF TGCGCCAGCAGCCAAGAAAGTAGCGGGAGCCGGGCAGATACGCAGTATTTT